Below, 32 T cell receptor beta chains from the same sample are listed, as sequenced in a study of shared clonotypes between healthy human individuals (TCRdb year 2020). For the CD8 naive samples, CD45RO-negative cells were positively selected for CCR7, yielding a CD45RA+CCR7+ population from which TemRA cells were excluded. Libraries were made using the immunoSEQ multiplex PCR assay. This is the immuneACCESS table as TCRdb keeps it, with only in-frame sequences that have V and J called. A part of the clones is gone; compared with another copy, unresolved V genes explain less than half, and the rest is unexplained. Across this sample there are hundreds of thousands of clones, with 95% to 98% seen only once. Roughly 0.29% of the sample is in the top ten clones. Sequencing used naive CD8+ T cells sorted from blood. According to the study, the label for this sample's cell subset or site signals: CD45RA+CCR7+. The receptors come from a man younger than 40 in good health.

This clone has a single count. This rearrangement joins TRBV29-1 to TRBJ2-7; D not resolved. Germline assignment: CDR1 SQVTM and CDR2 ANQGSEA. V dropped 4 bases and J dropped 1 base, with 20 bases sitting between them. CDR3 size: 16 residues. The CDR3 DNA follows: TGCAGCGTTGGGCAAGGTACCTCAAGCCCATCCTACGAGCAGTACTTC. This gives the protein CSVGQGTSSPSYEQYF.

The chain is built from TRBV6-5 and TRBJ1-1; D is uncertain. Trimming took 2 bases from V and 6 from J, leaving 10 bases between them. The V gene's germline CDR1 is MNHEY and CDR2 SVGAGI. This CDR3 has 13 residues. The CDR3 sequence is CASSYTGNAEAFF. The CDR3 bases are TGTGCCAGCAGTTACACGGGCAACGCTGAAGCTTTCTTT.

The chain links TRBV7-9 to TRBJ2-3; D gene ambiguous. V lost 1 base and J 2 bases, leaving 7 bases between the germline ends. This CDR3 has 14 amino acids. From germline, CDR1 is SEHNR and CDR2 FQNEAQ (reference sequence). CDR3 sequence (DNA): TGTGCCAGCAGCTTAGATCCAGACACAGATACGCAGTATTTT. This codes for CASSLDPDTDTQYF. Filled out from reference TRBV7-9 and TRBJ2-3, the complete variable domain reads DTGVSQNPRHKITKRGQNVTFRCDPISEHNRLYWYRQTLGQGPEFLTYFQNEAQLEKSRLLSDRFSAERPKGSFSTLEIQRTEQGDSAMYLCASSLDPDTDTQYFGPGTRLTVL.

This clone appeared once. The chain employs TRBV28 and TRBJ2-2; 16 bases fit TRBD2. The CDR3 loop spans 19 amino acids. Germline trimming cut 3 bases from V and 3 bases from J; bases unmatched to any gene: 7. CDR1 and CDR2 from the germline V gene are MDHEN and SYDVKM. The DNA of the CDR3 is TGTGCCAGCAGTTTCCCGGGACTAGCGGGAGGGCGGGACACCGGGGAGCTGTTTTTT. It codes for CASSFPGLAGGRDTGELFF. The variable domain in full, with the rest retrieved from reference TRBV28 and TRBJ2-2, is DVKVTQSSRYLVKRTGEKVFLECVQDMDHENMFWYRQDPGLGLRLIYFSYDVKMKEKGDIPEGYSVSREKKERFSLILESASTNQTSMYLCASSFPGLAGGRDTGELFFGEGSRLTVL.

This clone was recorded only once. The chain employs TRBV4-1 and TRBJ2-1; D is unclear. V lost 0 bases, J lost 2 bases, and 11 bases lay in between. Germline CDR1 reads MGHRA; CDR2 reads YSYEKL. The CDR3 has 16 residues. CDR3 protein: CASSQDDPQTYNEQFF. CDR3 nucleotide sequence: TGCGCCAGCAGCCAAGATGATCCACAGACCTACAATGAGCAGTTCTTC.

To note about this clone: This sample also contains other DNA sequences that code for the same CDR3. The CDR3 DNA sequence: TGCAGCGTAGAGGGACTAGCGGACTACAATGAGCAGTTCTTC. It specifies CSVEGLADYNEQFF. The chain joins TRBV29-1 to TRBJ2-1; the match to TRBD2 covers 11 bases. Germline V CDR1 and CDR2: SQVTM, ANQGSEA. V dropped 6 bases and J dropped 3; count of bases not matched to a gene: 4. CDR3 length equals 14 residues.

The V gene is TRBV14, the J gene TRBJ1-2; 7 positions match TRBD1. Germline V gives CDR1 SGHDN, CDR2 FVKESK. This CDR3 has 15 amino acids. After removal of 3 bases from V and 3 bases from J, the junction contained 7 bases not matched to a gene. The CDR3 DNA reads as TGTGCCAGCAGCCAGATGACAGGGTCAGACTATGGCTACACCTTC. This codes for CASSQMTGSDYGYTF.

The chain combines TRBV6-1 with TRBJ2-2; tentatively, D is TRBD1 or TRBD2 (5 bases each). The CDR3 covers 15 residues. Germline V gene sequence: CDR1 MNHNS, CDR2 SASEGT. Trimming removed 6 bases at V and 1 base at J, with 12 bases between. The CDR3 loop reads CASRERDGNTGELFF. CDR3 coding DNA: TGTGCCAGCAGGGAGAGGGACGGGAACACCGGGGAGCTGTTTTTT.

This rearrangement joins TRBV11-3 to TRBJ2-2; D is perhaps TRBD1 or TRBD2 (5 bases each). The CDR3 covers 15 residues. With 6 bases removed from V and 4 bases from J, the gap between germline ends came to 15 bases. Per the germline V gene, CDR1 is SGHNT and CDR2 is YENEEA. CDR3 nucleotides: TGTGCCAGCAGTCCGTTTACAGGACTCACCGGGGAGCTGTTTTTT. As protein: CASSPFTGLTGELFF.

This clone was seen once. The chain employs TRBV5-1 and TRBJ2-3; D unclear. Germline V lookup: CDR1 SGHRS, CDR2 YFSETQ. The CDR3 covers 13 residues. V was pared by 4 bases and J by 1 base, with 7 bases between. The CDR3 loop reads CASSPTGTDTQYF. In nucleotides, the CDR3 is TGCGCCAGCAGCCCCACGGGCACAGATACGCAGTATTTT. Full variable domain (rest looked up from reference TRBV5-1 and TRBJ2-3): KAGVTQTPRYLIKTRGQQVTLSCSPISGHRSVSWYQQTPGQGLQFLFEYFSETQRNKGNFPGRFSGRQFSNSRSEMNVSTLELGDSALYLCASSPTGTDTQYFGPGTRLTVL.

The chain has TRBV6-1 and TRBJ2-1; 14 bases match TRBD2. This CDR3 is built from 17 residues. CDR1 and CDR2 (germline): MNHNS, SASEGT. Unmatched junction bases numbered 6, after V lost 1 base and J lost 7 bases. CDR3 protein: CASSEVVGLAGVNEQFF. The CDR3 bases are TGTGCCAGCAGTGAAGTAGTGGGACTAGCGGGAGTAAATGAGCAGTTCTTC.

The V gene is TRBV27, the J gene TRBJ2-7; the D gene is possibly TRBD2 (6 bases). The V gene lost 2 bases and the J gene lost 4 bases, with 15 bases spanning the gap. CDR3 length: 15 residues. Germline V gene sequence: CDR1 MNHEY, CDR2 SMNVEV (reference sequence). CDR3 loop: CASSLTTGESYEQYF. The CDR3 DNA sequence: TGTGCCAGCAGTTTAACGACGGGAGAGTCGTACGAGCAGTACTTC.

The chain combines TRBV19 with TRBJ2-1, with D possibly TRBD1 on 7 matching bases. The length of the CDR3 is 16 residues. Trimming cost V 2 bases and J 1 base, with 12 bases left between them. Germline V CDR1 and CDR2: LNHDA, SQIVND (reference sequence). As DNA, the CDR3 is TGTGCCAGTAGTATAAGACAGGGAGGTTCCTACAATGAGCAGTTCTTC. Amino acids: CASSIRQGGSYNEQFF.

The chain combines TRBV30 with TRBJ2-1; the match to TRBD2 covers 11 bases. The trim removed 0 bases at V and 3 bases at J, leaving 10 bases unmatched. The CDR3 length is 18 residues. CDR1 and CDR2 (germline): GTSNPN, SVGIG (reference sequence). The CDR3 spells CAWSVNRGLADYYNEQFF. CDR3 in DNA: TGTGCCTGGAGTGTAAATAGGGGACTAGCGGATTACTACAATGAGCAGTTCTTC.

The gene calls are TRBV29-1 and TRBJ2-3; maybe TRBD1 (6 bases). The CDR3 extends over 14 amino acids. CDR1 and CDR2 from the germline V gene are SQVTM and ANQGSEA. V was clipped by 4 bases and J by 8 bases, with 19 bases between them. CDR3 DNA: TGCAGCGTTGTTGTGCAGGGGCGAGGTGGTACGCAGTATTTT. Residues: CSVVVQGRGGTQYF.

The chain's CDR3 is CASSSKSFYEQYF. DNA for the CDR3: TGTGCCAGCAGCTCGAAGAGTTTCTACGAGCAGTACTTC. The rearrangement links TRBV7-8 to TRBJ2-7; no clear D gene. Germline lookup yields CDR1 SGHVS and CDR2 FQNEAQ. V gave up 4 bases and J gave up 3 bases, with 10 bases separating them. There are 13 residues in the CDR3.

This sequence joins TRBV4-3 and TRBJ2-1; 9 bases line up with TRBD1. CDR1 is LGHNA and CDR2 is YSLEER in the germline V gene. Unmatched junction bases numbered 13, after V lost 5 bases and J lost 8 bases. This CDR3 contains 16 residues. CDR3 DNA: TGCGCCAGCAGCAGCTATGGGACAGGGTTTAGAGATGAGCAGTTCTTC. Protein sequence: CASSSYGTGFRDEQFF.

The rearrangement links TRBV28 to TRBJ2-3, with 12 positions matching TRBD2. Germline lookup yields CDR1 MDHEN and CDR2 SYDVKM. This CDR3 spans 17 amino acids. The V gene end was trimmed by 4 bases and the J gene end by 5 bases; junction bases not matched to a gene: 10. CDR3 amino acids: CASSSRLAGGQEDTQYF. CDR3 in DNA: TGTGCCAGCAGTTCGCGGCTAGCGGGAGGGCAGGAAGATACGCAGTATTTT.

V usage is TRBV11-2 and J usage is TRBJ1-2, with D maybe TRBD1 (6 bases). With 4 bases removed from V and 0 bases from J, the gap between germline ends came to 9 bases. The germline V gene has CDR1 SGHAT and CDR2 FQNNGV. The CDR3 length is 14 residues. The CDR3 protein is CASSSGTPNYGYTF. CDR3 DNA: TGTGCCAGCAGCTCAGGGACACCTAACTATGGCTACACCTTC.

The rearrangement links TRBV27 to TRBJ2-1, with no clear D. Germline CDR1 is MNHEY and CDR2 is SMNVEV (reference sequence). V dropped 0 bases and J dropped 5 bases, with 8 bases sitting between them. This CDR3 has 14 amino acids. The CDR3 DNA reads TGTGCCAGCAGTTTATCGAGGCTTGACAATGAGCAGTTCTTC. Translated, it gives CASSLSRLDNEQFF.

The chain has TRBV9 and TRBJ2-1; 10 positions match TRBD2. The CDR3 extends over 15 amino acids. V trimming: 0 bases; J trimming: 6 bases; junction bases outside the gene matches: 3. Per germline, CDR1 SGDLS and CDR2 YYNGEE. The CDR3 nucleotides read TGTGCCAGCAGCGTAGATCCTAGCGGGAGCAATGAGCAGTTCTTC. As protein: CASSVDPSGSNEQFF.

This rearrangement joins TRBV7-6 to TRBJ2-7; 8 bases match TRBD2. Losses at the gene ends were 4 bases for V and 6 bases for J; bases not matched to a gene: 11. In germline, CDR1 is SGHVS, CDR2 FNYEAQ. This CDR3 has 15 amino acids. CDR3 loop: CASSSPVGTSGEQYF. The CDR3 DNA reads TGTGCCAGCAGCTCCCCGGTGGGGACTAGTGGCGAGCAGTACTTC.

The chain employs TRBV29-1 and TRBJ2-2; no clear D. CDR3 length equals 11 residues. Trimming took off 3 bases at V and 7 bases at J, with 6 bases between the two ends. Germline values: CDR1 SQVTM, CDR2 ANQGSEA. Here the CDR3 reads CSVDRNGELFF. CDR3 bases: TGCAGCGTTGACAGAAACGGGGAGCTGTTTTTT.

The rearrangement links TRBV5-4 to TRBJ2-7, with 10 nucleotides matching TRBD2. The V gene end was trimmed by 3 bases and the J gene end by 5 bases; junction bases not matched to a gene: 5. This CDR3 contains 14 residues. Germline V lookup: CDR1 SGHNT, CDR2 YYREEE (reference sequence). The CDR3 region is CASSSGLAANEQYF. CDR3 sequence (DNA): TGTGCCAGCAGCTCAGGACTAGCGGCTAACGAGCAGTACTTC.

Worth noting for this clone: The sample holds other DNA sequences that translate to the same CDR3. The chain recombines TRBV27 with TRBJ2-7; 7 nucleotides line up with TRBD1. J was trimmed by 3 bases and V by 4 bases; bases with no gene match: 3. CDR1 is MNHEY, CDR2 SMNVEV, per germline (reference sequence). The CDR3 covers 13 residues. CDR3 DNA: TGTGCCAGCAGTTACCGGGACAGCTACGAGCAGTACTTC. Translated: CASSYRDSYEQYF.

The CDR3 here is CASSYLAEQFF. In DNA, the CDR3 is TGTGCCAGCAGCTACCTAGCGGAGCAGTTCTTC. The chain recombines TRBV27 with TRBJ2-1; possible D gene TRBD2, 6 bases. Germline CDR1 reads MNHEY; CDR2 reads SMNVEV (reference sequence). The CDR3 contains 11 residues. Between the trimmed V and J ends, which lost 6 bases and 10 bases, there was a span of 10 bases.

The chain couples TRBV5-5 to TRBJ1-1; D is unresolved. CDR1 SGHKS and CDR2 YYEKEE come from the germline V gene (reference sequence). Between the trimmed V and J ends, which lost 4 bases and 1 base, there was a span of 23 bases. This CDR3 region has 18 residues. CDR3 sequence: CASSIDRASHSRNTEAFF. The CDR3 DNA reads TGTGCCAGCAGCATTGACCGGGCTTCCCACTCAAGGAACACTGAAGCTTTCTTT.

The chain has TRBV12-2 and TRBJ2-7. TRBV12-2 counts as a pseudogene. The CDR3 runs 16 residues. The CDR3 DNA follows: TGTGCAACAAATCGGGGCAGGCAAGAAAGCCCCAACGAGCAGTACTTC. Its translation is CATNRGRQESPNEQYF.

The chain combines TRBV10-3 with TRBJ1-3, with D unresolved. Trimming cost V 6 bases and J 2 bases, with 11 bases left between them. The CDR3 totals 14 residues. Germline V lookup: CDR1 ENHRY, CDR2 SYGVKD. The CDR3 reads CAIRREGPGNTIYF. CDR3 DNA sequence: TGTGCCATCAGGAGAGAGGGCCCTGGAAACACCATATATTTT.

The chain's CDR3 is CASSPLAGVETQYF. In DNA form, the CDR3 reads TGTGCCAGCAGCCCTCTGGCGGGAGTTGAGACCCAGTACTTC. This rearrangement joins TRBV7-9 to TRBJ2-5, with 7 bases matching TRBD2. V gave up 5 bases and J gave up 5 bases; unmatched junction bases: 8. The CDR3 extends over 14 amino acids. CDR1 and CDR2 (germline): SEHNR, FQNEAQ (reference sequence).

This chain links TRBV27 with TRBJ2-1, with D perhaps TRBD1 (5 bases). The length of the CDR3 is 14 residues. The germline V gene has CDR1 MNHEY and CDR2 SMNVEV (reference sequence). V shed 5 bases and J shed 3 bases, with 11 bases lying between them. The CDR3 nucleotides read TGTGCCAGCAGTGGGGTCGACAGCTACAATGAGCAGTTCTTC. Its translation is CASSGVDSYNEQFF.

The chain joins TRBV29-1 to TRBJ2-5, with TRBD2 identical over 7 bases. The ends lost 6 bases at V and 7 bases at J; junction bases unmatched: 14. The CDR3 has 14 residues. Looked up from germline, CDR1 is SQVTM and CDR2 is ANQGSEA. CDR3 DNA: TGCAGCGTCCTCCCGGGACTAAGCACCGGGACCCAGTACTTC. Amino acid sequence: CSVLPGLSTGTQYF.